This TCR beta chain was identified in a study of shared clonotypes between healthy human individuals. TCRdb's copy holds only in-frame clones and misses some; the assay was immunoSEQ multiplex PCR. There are under 750,000 clones in the sample; over 55% occur only once, and less than 2% lies in the top ten. Details on this clone: Antigen specificity is unknown.

Germline CDR1 and CDR2: SSHAT and FNYEAQ (reference sequence). Trimming removed 5 bases at V and 4 bases at J, with 14 bases between. The CDR3 contains 14 residues. General observations from the study: Naive subsets, compared against memory subsets, generally had larger estimated richness values.

The source of this sequence is a young woman in good health. Sequenced sample: memory CD4+ T cells sorted from blood. Subset described: CD45RA-negative fraction. This rearrangement joins TRBV7-7 to TRBJ2-5; D remains unclear. CDR3 residues: CASSRNLGIETQYF. The DNA of the CDR3 is TGTGCCAGCAGCCGGAATTTGGGGATAGAGACCCAGTACTTC.